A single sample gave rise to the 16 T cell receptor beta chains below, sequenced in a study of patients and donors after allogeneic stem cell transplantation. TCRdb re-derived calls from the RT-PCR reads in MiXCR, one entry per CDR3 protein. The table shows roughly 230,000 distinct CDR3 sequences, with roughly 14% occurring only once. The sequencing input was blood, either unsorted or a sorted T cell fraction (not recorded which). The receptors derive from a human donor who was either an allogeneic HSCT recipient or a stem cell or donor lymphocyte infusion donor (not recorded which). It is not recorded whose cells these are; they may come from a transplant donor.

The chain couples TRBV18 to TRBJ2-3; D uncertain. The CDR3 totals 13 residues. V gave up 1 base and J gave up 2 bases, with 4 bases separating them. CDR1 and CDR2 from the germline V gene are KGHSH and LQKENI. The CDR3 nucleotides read TGTGCCAGCTCACCACTGTCCACAGATACGCAGTATTTT. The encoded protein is CASSPLSTDTQYF.

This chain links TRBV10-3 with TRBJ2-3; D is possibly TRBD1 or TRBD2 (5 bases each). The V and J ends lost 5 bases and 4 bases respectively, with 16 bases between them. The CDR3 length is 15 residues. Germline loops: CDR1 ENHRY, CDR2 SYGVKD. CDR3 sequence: CAISPDIGGPDTQYF. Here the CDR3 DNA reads TGTGCCATCAGTCCCGATATTGGGGGACCAGATACGCAGTATTTT.

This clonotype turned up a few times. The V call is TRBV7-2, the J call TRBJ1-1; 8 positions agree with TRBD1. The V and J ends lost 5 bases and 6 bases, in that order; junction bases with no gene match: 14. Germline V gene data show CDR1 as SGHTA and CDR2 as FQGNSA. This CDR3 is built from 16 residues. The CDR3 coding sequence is TGTGCCAGCAGCCTAGGATTTAGGACAGGGAGTGCTGAAGCTTTCTTT. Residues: CASSLGFRTGSAEAFF. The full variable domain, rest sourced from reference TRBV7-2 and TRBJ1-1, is GAGVSQSPSNKVTEKGKDVELRCDPISGHTALYWYRQSLGQGLEFLIYFQGNSAPDKSGLPSDRFSAERTGGSVSTLTIQRTQQEDSAVYLCASSLGFRTGSAEAFFGQGTRLTVV.

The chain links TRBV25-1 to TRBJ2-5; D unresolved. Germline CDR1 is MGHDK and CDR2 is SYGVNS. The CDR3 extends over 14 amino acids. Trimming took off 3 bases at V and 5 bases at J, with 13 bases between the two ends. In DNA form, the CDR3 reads TGTGCCAGCAGTGAGAATCGGGTATCGGAGACCCAGTACTTC. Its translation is CASSENRVSETQYF.

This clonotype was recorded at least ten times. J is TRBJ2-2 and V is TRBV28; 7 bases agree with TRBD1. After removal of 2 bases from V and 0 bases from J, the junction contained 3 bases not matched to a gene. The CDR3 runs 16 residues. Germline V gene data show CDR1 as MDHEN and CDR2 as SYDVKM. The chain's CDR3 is CASSLTGTANTGELFF. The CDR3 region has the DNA TGTGCCAGCAGTTTAACCGGGACAGCGAACACCGGGGAGCTGTTTTTT.

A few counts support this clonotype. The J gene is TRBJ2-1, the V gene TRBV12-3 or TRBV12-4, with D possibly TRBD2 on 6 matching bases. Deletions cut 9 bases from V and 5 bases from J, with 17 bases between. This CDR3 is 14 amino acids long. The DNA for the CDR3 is TGTGCCAGTGCTCTTCGGGGCGGGAACAATGAGCAGTTCTTC. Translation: CASALRGGNNEQFF.

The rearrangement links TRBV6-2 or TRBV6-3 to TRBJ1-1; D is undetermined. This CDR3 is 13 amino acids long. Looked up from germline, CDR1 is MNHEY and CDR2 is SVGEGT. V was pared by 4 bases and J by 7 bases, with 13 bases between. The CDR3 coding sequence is TGTGCCAGCAGTTCGACCGTGTACGGTGAAGCTTTCTTT. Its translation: CASSSTVYGEAFF.

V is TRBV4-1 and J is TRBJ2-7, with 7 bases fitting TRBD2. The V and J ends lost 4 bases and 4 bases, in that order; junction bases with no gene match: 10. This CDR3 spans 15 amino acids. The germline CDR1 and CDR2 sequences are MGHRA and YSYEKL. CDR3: CASSRLLRRGYEQYF. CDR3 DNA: TGCGCCAGCAGCCGGCTCCTGAGGCGGGGGTACGAGCAGTACTTC.

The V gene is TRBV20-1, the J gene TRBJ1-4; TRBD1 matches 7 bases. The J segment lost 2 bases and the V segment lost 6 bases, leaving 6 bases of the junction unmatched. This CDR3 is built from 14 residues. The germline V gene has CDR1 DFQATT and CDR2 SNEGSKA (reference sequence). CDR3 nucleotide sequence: TGCAGTGCCCCTCCAGGGGGGACTAATGAAAAACTGTTTTTT. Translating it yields CSAPPGGTNEKLFF.

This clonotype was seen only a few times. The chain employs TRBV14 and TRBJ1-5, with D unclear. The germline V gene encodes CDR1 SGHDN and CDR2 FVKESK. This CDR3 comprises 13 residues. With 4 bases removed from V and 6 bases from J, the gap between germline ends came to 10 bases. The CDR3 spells CASSPQWGQPQHF. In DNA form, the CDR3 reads TGTGCCAGCAGCCCACAGTGGGGTCAGCCCCAGCATTTT.

The CDR3 loop reads CASSVDLRLAALNEQFF. As DNA, the CDR3 is TGTGCCAGCAGCGTAGACCTTAGGCTAGCGGCGCTGAATGAGCAGTTCTTC. This chain connects TRBV9 to TRBJ2-1; TRBD2 matches at 7 bases. This CDR3 region has 17 residues. V trimming: 0 bases; J trimming: 7 bases; junction bases outside the gene matches: 13. CDR1 SGDLS and CDR2 YYNGEE come from the germline V gene.

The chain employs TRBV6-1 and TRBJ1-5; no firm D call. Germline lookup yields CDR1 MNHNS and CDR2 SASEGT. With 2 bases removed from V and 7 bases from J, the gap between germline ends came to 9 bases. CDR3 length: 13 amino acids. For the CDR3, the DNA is TGTGCCAGCAGTGAATTGGTGAGCCAGCCCCAGCATTTT. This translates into CASSELVSQPQHF.

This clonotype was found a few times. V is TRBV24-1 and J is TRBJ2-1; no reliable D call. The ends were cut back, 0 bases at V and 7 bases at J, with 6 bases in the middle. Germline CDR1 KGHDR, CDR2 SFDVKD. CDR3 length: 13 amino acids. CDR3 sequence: CATSDLPWNEQFF. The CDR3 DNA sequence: TGTGCCACCAGTGATTTGCCTTGGAATGAGCAGTTCTTC.

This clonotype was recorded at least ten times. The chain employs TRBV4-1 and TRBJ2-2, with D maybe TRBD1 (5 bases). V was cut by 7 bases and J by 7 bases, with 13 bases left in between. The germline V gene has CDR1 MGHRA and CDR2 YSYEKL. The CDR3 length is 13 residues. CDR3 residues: CASNPLGLGELFF. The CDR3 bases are TGCGCCAGCAACCCCTTGGGGCTCGGGGAGCTGTTTTTT.

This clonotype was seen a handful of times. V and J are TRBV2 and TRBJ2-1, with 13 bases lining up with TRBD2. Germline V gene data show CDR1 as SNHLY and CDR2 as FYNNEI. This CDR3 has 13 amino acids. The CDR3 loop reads CLWGLAGNNEQFF. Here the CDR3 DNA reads TGTTTGTGGGGACTAGCGGGAAACAATGAGCAGTTCTTC. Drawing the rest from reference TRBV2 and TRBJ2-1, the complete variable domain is EPEVTQTPSHQVTQMGQEVILRCVPISNHLYFYWYRQILGQKVEFLVSFYNNEISEKSEIFDDQFSVERPDGSNFTLKIRSTKLEDSAMYFCLWGLAGNNEQFFGPGTRLTVL.

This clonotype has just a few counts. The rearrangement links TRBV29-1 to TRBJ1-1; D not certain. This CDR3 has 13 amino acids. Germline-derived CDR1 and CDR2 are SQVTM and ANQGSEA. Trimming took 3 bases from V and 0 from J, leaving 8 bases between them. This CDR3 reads CSVEANMNTEAFF. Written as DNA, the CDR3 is TGCAGCGTTGAGGCAAACATGAACACTGAAGCTTTCTTT.